Included here is one TCR beta chain sequence, with context. Its target is unknown. The data originate from a study of response to subunit inactivated influenza vaccine. V shed 3 bases and J 8 bases; nucleotides not matched to a gene: 4. The CDR3 has 15 amino acids. The germline CDR1 and CDR2 sequences are KGHSH and LQKENI. Overall study results and limits: There was a suggestion from the authors that each seasonal influenza vaccination recruits few new T cells.

From the RT-PCR reads, TCRdb called clonotypes with MiXCR, one entry per CDR3 protein. The table shows approximately 520,000 distinct CDR3 sequences, with less than 30% occurring only once. The chain carries TRBV18 and TRBJ2-1, with 13 bases matching TRBD2. The sample consisted of CD4+ T cells sorted from PBMCs, taken approximately 5 days after vaccination. This TCR derives from a man between 50 and 59 years old who received an inactivated influenza vaccine. CDR3 DNA sequence: TGTGCCAGCTCACCCGGGACTAGCGGGACCTATGAGCAGTTCTTC. Translating gives CASSPGTSGTYEQFF.